This TCR beta chain was observed in a study of blood T cells in healthy people across ages. Study findings and constraints: Any changes in expanded clonotypes were possibly confounded, as donor CMV status remained unknown. Correlation between TCR beta diversity and naive T cell percentage was strong.

As concerns this clonotype: Its antigen is undetermined.

PCR was performed a second time for roughly 7 to 11 cycles using a sample-barcoded 5' primer and a J-beta primer mix. MiXCR was run by TCRdb on the 5' RACE reads, yielding one entry per CDR3 protein. This sample has approximately 850,000 distinct CDR3 sequences, with about 42% found just once. In germline, CDR1 is DFQATT, CDR2 SNEGSKA (reference sequence). The trim removed 6 bases at V and 6 bases at J, leaving 9 bases unmatched. The CDR3 totals 14 residues. The clonotype comes from a man aged 60 to 75 in good health. The chain uses TRBV20-1 and TRBJ2-1, with TRBD2 matching over 9 bases. The specimen was blood. In DNA, the CDR3 is TGCAGTGCCGGGGGTAGCGGGGGAGGCAATGAGCAGTTCTTC. Translating it yields CSAGGSGGGNEQFF.